One T cell receptor beta chain is described in this entry. As yet, its antigen is unknown. This entry comes from a study of CD8 T cells in Susac syndrome. It was with random hexamers that roughly 0.5 to 1 ug RNA was reverse transcribed. TCRdb reanalysed the immunoSEQ multiplex PCR reads using MiXCR and keeps one entry per CDR3 protein. The repertoire holds nearly 110,000 distinct CDR3 sequences, with roughly 94% as singletons. This CDR3 contains 15 residues. The trim removed 3 bases at V and 5 bases at J, leaving 8 bases unmatched. The germline V gene has CDR1 MNHEY and CDR2 SMNVEV (reference sequence). General observations from the study: Clonal expansion of Susac CD8+ cells peaked in TEMRA cells, and it also peaked in active patients.

The chain is built from TRBV27 and TRBJ2-7; TRBD1 matches at 9 bases. The receptor comes from a human donor with Susac syndrome. Sequencing used CD8+ T cells from PBMCs. DNA for the CDR3: TGTGCCAGCAGTTTTTTCGGACAGGGGCACAACGAGCAGTACTTC. Its translation is CASSFFGQGHNEQYF.